Listed below are T cell receptor beta chains from one sample, sequenced in a study of vaccination effects on CD4 cells after COVID-19. Their specific antigens are unknown. TCRdb's table, derived via immunoSEQ multiplex PCR, lists solely in-frame clones and lacks some. This sample has some 49,000 clones, with around 70% found just once. Material: CD4+ T cells from PBMCs cultured without peptide, obtained before COVID-19 vaccination. Source of these receptors: a human donor who had a prior SARS-CoV-2 infection. The CDR3 runs from the conserved cysteine through the conserved F or W. The D gene is left open where the match is weak. A clone size is listed for some rows: how often the clone was seen (once, few, many), or a class if it is expanded.

v_gene,abundance,d_gene,j_gene,CDR3nt,CDR3aa
TRBV30,NA,NA,TRBJ2-1,TGTGCCTGGAGTGAGAAAAGAGGGGTCCGCGGATACGACGCTAATGAGCAGTTCTTC,CAWSEKRGVRGYDANEQFF
TRBV5-1,NA,TRBD2,TRBJ2-3,TGCGCCAGCAGCTACGGGGGGGCTACGACAACGGATACGCAGTATTTT,CASSYGGATTTDTQYF
TRBV9,NA,TRBD2,TRBJ2-7,TGTGCCAGCAGCGTAGATGCGGGGGGATACGAGCAGTACTTC,CASSVDAGGYEQYF
TRBV28,NA,TRBD2,TRBJ2-7,TGTGCCAGCAGTTCGATTAGCGGGAGTTATCGCTACGAGCAGTACTTC,CASSSISGSYRYEQYF
TRBV7-2,many,TRBD1,TRBJ1-4,TGTGCCAGCAGCCAAAACAGGGGTGGTGAAAAACTGTTTTTT,CASSQNRGGEKLFF
TRBV5-6,NA,NA,TRBJ2-7,TGTGCCAGCAGCCCGGGATCTCTACTCTCCTACGAGCAGTACTTC,CASSPGSLLSYEQYF
TRBV30,few,TRBD1,TRBJ2-1,TGTGCCTGGGATTACGGGACAGAAGAGCAGTTCTTC,CAWDYGTEEQFF
TRBV6-1,once,NA,TRBJ1-2,TGTGCCAGCAGTGAAGCGCAGGTTGGCTACACCTTC,CASSEAQVGYTF
TRBV5-4,NA,NA,TRBJ2-7,TGTGCCAGCAGCTCTGAACTAGCCTCCTACGAGCAGTACTTC,CASSSELASYEQYF
TRBV19,NA,TRBD1,TRBJ1-1,TGTGCCAGTAGTATCATGACAGGGAGTATCATAAACACTGAAGCTTTCTTT,CASSIMTGSIINTEAFF
TRBV2,NA,TRBD2,TRBJ2-5,TGTGCCAGCACAGTAGGACTAGCGGGGCAAGAGACCCAGTACTTC,CASTVGLAGQETQYF
TRBV12-3/TRBV12-4,NA,NA,TRBJ2-5,TGTGCCAGCACATCGAACCAAGAGACCCAGTACTTC,CASTSNQETQYF
TRBV5-6,NA,NA,TRBJ1-5,TGTGCCAGCAGCTTCAGGACAGATCTACGTCAGCCCCAGCATTTT,CASSFRTDLRQPQHF
TRBV7-9,NA,NA,TRBJ1-1,TGTGCCAGCAGCTTAGGTCTGGGGGTGAACACTGAAGCTTTCTTT,CASSLGLGVNTEAFF
TRBV29-1,once,NA,TRBJ1-4,TGCAGCGCGCCGCCCAGGCCGGGAGCAACTAATGAAAAACTGTTTTTT,CSAPPRPGATNEKLFF
TRBV27,NA,NA,TRBJ2-1,TGTGCCAGCAGCAGGGAGGTAGGTTCCTACAATGAGCAGTTCTTC,CASSREVGSYNEQFF
TRBV4-1,NA,TRBD2,TRBJ2-5,TGCGCCAGCAGCCAATTCAGGACTAGCGGAGGGGAGACCCAGTACTTC,CASSQFRTSGGETQYF